This T cell receptor beta chain was sequenced in a study of T cells in Graves' hyperthyroidism and ophthalmopathy. Hyperthyroidism of Graves' type that showed no ophthalmopathy progression within 18 months was stable. Points from the study as a whole: Ophthalmopathy cases were set apart from stable hyperthyroidism by a 13 V-J model.

Of note for this clonotype: What it binds is not known.

The TCR beta CDR3 regions underwent amplification using RNA transcripts as the source. Using the HTBI primer set, a first-round RT-PCR was run on the TCR CDR3. TCRdb itself ran the multiplex PCR reads through MiXCR, one entry per CDR3 protein. Altogether approximately 560,000 distinct CDR3 sequences are present, about 45% being singletons, with the ten largest covering 6.5% to 9%. Germline V CDR1 and CDR2: MGHDK, SYGVNS. The CDR3 loop spans 15 amino acids. The V end was cut by 1 base, the J end by 0 bases, with 6 bases between. The genes are TRBV25-1 and TRBJ2-2; D is perhaps TRBD1 (5 bases). The receptor was derived from a woman younger than 35 with Graves' hyperthyroidism. The sample consisted of peripheral blood or thyroid tissue (not recorded which). Written as DNA, the CDR3 is TGTGCCAGCAGTGAATTGGACACGAACACCGGGGAGCTGTTTTTT. Its translation: CASSELDTNTGELFF.